One T cell receptor (beta chain) is described in this entry. What it binds is not known. The sample comes from a study of shared clonotypes between healthy human individuals. Here immunoSEQ multiplex PCR was the method, and the copy in TCRdb shows in-frame clones only, minus some. The profile shows roughly 1,500,000 clones, under 99% of them singletons. The CDR3 is 14 amino acids. V was pared by 4 bases and J by 6 bases, with 5 bases of the junction left unmatched. CDR1 and CDR2 from the germline V gene are SGHRS and YFSETQ. Whole-study results and caveats: Researchers found naive subsets generally carried larger estimated richness than memory subsets. The donor pool, a small one, limited the genetic and exposure-history diversity represented.

Sequenced material: naive CD4+ T cells sorted from blood. Stated subset: CD45RA+ positively selected. The source is a man aged 30 to 39 in good health. This rearrangement joins TRBV5-1 to TRBJ2-1; 9 nucleotides line up with TRBD1. The CDR3 DNA sequence: TGCGCCAGCAGCCGGGACAGGGTATCCAATGAGCAGTTCTTC. It specifies CASSRDRVSNEQFF.